A selection of T cell receptor beta chains follows, all from one sample in a study of T cells in Graves' hyperthyroidism and ophthalmopathy. TCRdb called the multiplex PCR reads again in MiXCR, with one record for every CDR3 protein. The sample comprises over 450,000 distinct CDR3 sequences, 15% to 20% of which are singletons, and roughly 15% rests with the top ten. Sequenced input: blood. These receptors came from a woman between 18 and 29 years old with Graves' ophthalmopathy. The CDR3 runs from the conserved cysteine through the conserved F or W. Each record gives: D gene, clone size, V gene, J gene, CDR3 DNA, CDR3 protein. A D gene is named only where the DNA matches it firmly. Expanded clones get a size class; other rows say once, few or many, or leave the size out.

D: TRBD2
size: .
V: TRBV7-9
J: TRBJ2-7
DNA: TGTGCCAGCAGCTTATATGCGGGGGGGCCTGTCGAGCAGTACTTC
CDR3: CASSLYAGGPVEQYF

D: .
size: few
V: TRBV29-1
J: TRBJ2-1
DNA: TGCAGCGTTCAAAGGTCCATCAATGAGCAGTTCTTC
CDR3: CSVQRSINEQFF

D: TRBD1
size: many
V: TRBV30
J: TRBJ1-1
DNA: TGTGCCTGGACCGCAAACCGGGCAGGGGGATCGAACACTGAAGCTTTCTTT
CDR3: CAWTANRAGGSNTEAFF

D: .
size: .
V: TRBV10-3
J: TRBJ2-7
DNA: TGTGCCATCAGTGCCCCCGGGGTATACGAGCAGTACTTC
CDR3: CAISAPGVYEQYF

D: TRBD2
size: many
V: TRBV3-1
J: TRBJ2-7
DNA: TGTGCCAGCAGCCAAGGTAGCGGGACCCCCTACGAGCAGTACTTC
CDR3: CASSQGSGTPYEQYF

D: TRBD1
size: .
V: TRBV28
J: TRBJ2-7
DNA: TGTGCCAGCAGAGCCACCGGGACAGGTTCCTACGAGCAGTACTTC
CDR3: CASRATGTGSYEQYF

D: TRBD1
size: many
V: TRBV27
J: TRBJ2-3
DNA: TGTGCCAGCAGTCACGGACAGGGGGGGGGCACAGATACGCAGTATTTT
CDR3: CASSHGQGGGTDTQYF

D: .
size: .
V: TRBV10-3
J: TRBJ1-5
DNA: TGTGCCATCAGTGAAGGGTTAACTCAGCCCCAGCATTTT
CDR3: CAISEGLTQPQHF

D: TRBD1
size: few
V: TRBV6-5
J: TRBJ1-2
DNA: TGTGCCAGCAGTTACCGGGACAGGGGGATATCCGGCTACACCTTC
CDR3: CASSYRDRGISGYTF

D: .
size: once
V: TRBV2
J: TRBJ1-1
DNA: TGTGCCAGCAGTTACAGGGCGGGCACTGAAGCTTTCTTT
CDR3: CASSYRAGTEAFF

D: TRBD1
size: .
V: TRBV5-6
J: TRBJ1-1
DNA: TGTGCCAGCAGCCCTCTCGATGGACAGGGGCAAGGCACTGAAGCTTTCTTT
CDR3: CASSPLDGQGQGTEAFF

D: .
size: many
V: TRBV5-1
J: TRBJ1-2
DNA: TGCGCCAGCAGCTTGGAAGAGGATGGCTACACCTTC
CDR3: CASSLEEDGYTF

D: .
size: many
V: TRBV18
J: TRBJ2-2
DNA: TGTGCCAGCTCACCAGTTGAGGTCGGGGAGCTGTTTTTT
CDR3: CASSPVEVGELFF

D: .
size: many
V: TRBV28
J: TRBJ2-1
DNA: TGTGCCAGCAGTTCCCGGGGGAGCGATGAGCAGTTCTTC
CDR3: CASSSRGSDEQFF

D: .
size: many
V: TRBV20-1
J: TRBJ1-1
DNA: TGCAGTGCTAGCCTACGGCGAACCCACACTGAAGCTTTCTTT
CDR3: CSASLRRTHTEAFF

D: .
size: many
V: TRBV6-1
J: TRBJ2-2
DNA: TGTGCCAGCAGTTGGGGGCAGGGGAACACCGGGGAGCTGTTTTTT
CDR3: CASSWGQGNTGELFF

D: TRBD1
size: many
V: TRBV18
J: TRBJ2-1
DNA: TGTGCCAGCGCGACAGGGTCGAGCTCCTACAATGAGCAGTTCTTC
CDR3: CASATGSSSYNEQFF

D: TRBD1
size: few
V: TRBV20-1
J: TRBJ1-2
DNA: TGCAGTGCCGCGGCAGGGGGCGGTGGCTACACCTTC
CDR3: CSAAAGGGGYTF

D: TRBD1
size: many
V: TRBV5-1
J: TRBJ1-2
DNA: TGCGCCAGCAGTCGGACTCCGGGACAGGGGGGCACCTATGGCTACACCTTC
CDR3: CASSRTPGQGGTYGYTF

D: TRBD1
size: many
V: TRBV12-3/TRBV12-4
J: TRBJ2-3
DNA: TGTGCCAGCAGTACCACGACAGGGCTGGGCACAGATACGCAGTATTTT
CDR3: CASSTTTGLGTDTQYF

D: TRBD1
size: .
V: TRBV19
J: TRBJ2-4
DNA: TGTGCCAGTGGGACAGAAGATTTAAAAAACATTCAGTACTTC
CDR3: CASGTEDLKNIQYF

D: .
size: .
V: TRBV7-2
J: TRBJ2-1
DNA: TGTGCCAGCAGCTTAGAGGGGCGGGCCTACAATGAGCAGTTCTTC
CDR3: CASSLEGRAYNEQFF

D: TRBD1
size: .
V: TRBV30
J: TRBJ2-6
DNA: TGTGCCTGGAAAAGGGGGCCCGGGGCCAACGTCCTGACTTTC
CDR3: CAWKRGPGANVLTF

D: .
size: .
V: TRBV27
J: TRBJ1-1
DNA: TGTGCCAGCAGTCCCACCAGCGGCGGGATGAACACTGAAGCTTTCTTT
CDR3: CASSPTSGGMNTEAFF

D: TRBD2
size: .
V: TRBV4-1
J: TRBJ2-7
DNA: TGCGCCAGCAGTCCACCCTTTAGCGGGAGGGCCGACTACGAGCAGTACTTC
CDR3: CASSPPFSGRADYEQYF

D: TRBD2
size: many
V: TRBV11-3
J: TRBJ2-1
DNA: TGTGCCAGCAGCTTAGGGACTAGCGGGAGTGATGAGCAGTTCTTC
CDR3: CASSLGTSGSDEQFF

D: .
size: many
V: TRBV30
J: TRBJ2-3
DNA: TGTGCCTGGAGTGTACAAGAAACCTCAGATACGCAGTATTTT
CDR3: CAWSVQETSDTQYF

D: .
size: many
V: TRBV6-2/TRBV6-3
J: TRBJ2-7
DNA: TGTGCCAGCAGACCGGACGACTCCTACGAGCAGTACTTC
CDR3: CASRPDDSYEQYF

D: .
size: few
V: TRBV10-3
J: TRBJ1-1
DNA: TGTGCCATCAGTTTGAAGGCGAACACTGAAGCTTTCTTT
CDR3: CAISLKANTEAFF

D: TRBD1
size: many
V: TRBV5-1
J: TRBJ1-1
DNA: TGCGCCAGCAGCATCCAGGGGGCGGACACTGAAGCTTTCTTT
CDR3: CASSIQGADTEAFF

D: .
size: many
V: TRBV27
J: TRBJ1-1
DNA: TGTGCCAGCAGTCCCCGTGGTGGGGGGAACACTGAAGCTTTCTTT
CDR3: CASSPRGGGNTEAFF

D: .
size: few
V: TRBV4-2
J: TRBJ1-1
DNA: TGTGCCAGCAGCCAAGCTAGAATGCAGGGGCGGTGGCCCACTGAAGCTTTCTTT
CDR3: CASSQARMQGRWPTEAFF

D: .
size: many
V: TRBV27
J: TRBJ2-1
DNA: TGTGCCAGCGGCGAAGGGGCCAAGAGCTCCTACAATGAGCAGTTCTTC
CDR3: CASGEGAKSSYNEQFF

D: .
size: many
V: TRBV28
J: TRBJ1-2
DNA: TGTGCCAGCAGTTTAGGGGGCGCTAACTATGGCTACACCTTC
CDR3: CASSLGGANYGYTF

D: TRBD1
size: few
V: TRBV7-9
J: TRBJ2-1
DNA: TGTGCCGGAGGGACAGGGGGGTCCTACAATGAGCAGTTCTTC
CDR3: CAGGTGGSYNEQFF

D: .
size: many
V: TRBV6-1
J: TRBJ1-4
DNA: TGTGCCAGCAGCCGGGGGCCATTCAGGGACGCAACTAATGAAAAACTGTTTTTT
CDR3: CASSRGPFRDATNEKLFF

D: .
size: many
V: TRBV28
J: TRBJ1-4
DNA: TGTGCCAGCAGTTTATGGCTGGGGGCAGAAAATGAAAAACTGTTTTTT
CDR3: CASSLWLGAENEKLFF

D: .
size: many
V: TRBV3-1
J: TRBJ1-1
DNA: TGTGCCAGCAGCCAAGATCTCATCAGGGGGAACACTGAAGCTTTCTTT
CDR3: CASSQDLIRGNTEAFF

D: .
size: many
V: TRBV28
J: TRBJ2-6
DNA: TGTGCCAGCAGTTTCGTCTGGGCAGCTGGGGCCAACGTCCTGACTTTC
CDR3: CASSFVWAAGANVLTF

D: .
size: few
V: TRBV10-3
J: TRBJ2-3
DNA: TGTGCCATCAGTATGGGGGGTGATACGCAGTATTTT
CDR3: CAISMGGDTQYF

D: TRBD1
size: many
V: TRBV2
J: TRBJ2-1
DNA: TGTGCCAGGGGACAGACCTACAATGAGCAGTTCTTC
CDR3: CARGQTYNEQFF

D: TRBD1
size: many
V: TRBV19
J: TRBJ2-2
DNA: TGTGCCAGTACCGGGACAGTGAACACCGGGGAGCTGTTTTTT
CDR3: CASTGTVNTGELFF

D: .
size: many
V: TRBV6-1
J: TRBJ2-7
DNA: TGTGCCAGCAAAGGGGGAGCCGGGATCTCCTACGAGCAGTACTTC
CDR3: CASKGGAGISYEQYF

D: .
size: many
V: TRBV12-3/TRBV12-4
J: TRBJ1-1
DNA: TGTGCCAGCAGACCCCTTTTAGAGGAGTATGAAGCTTTCTTT
CDR3: CASRPLLEEYEAFF

D: .
size: many
V: TRBV30
J: TRBJ1-5
DNA: TGTGCCTGGAGTGTACCCTCATCGACAGGATATAGCAATCAGCCCCAGCATTTT
CDR3: CAWSVPSSTGYSNQPQHF

D: .
size: .
V: TRBV7-3
J: TRBJ2-7
DNA: TGTGCCAGCAGCGCATCCGGGACACCAGAGTACGAGCAGTACTTC
CDR3: CASSASGTPEYEQYF

D: .
size: many
V: TRBV30
J: TRBJ1-3
DNA: TGTGCCTGGGCCGCAGGGAGGAGTGGAAACACCATATATTTT
CDR3: CAWAAGRSGNTIYF

D: TRBD1
size: .
V: TRBV27
J: TRBJ1-5
DNA: TGTGTCAGCAGCCTGACAGGGGAGGAACAGCCCCAGCATTTT
CDR3: CVSSLTGEEQPQHF

D: TRBD1
size: .
V: TRBV4-3
J: TRBJ1-4
DNA: TGCGCCAGCAGCCAAGATAGGGGGCGAGTTGAAAAACTGTTTTTT
CDR3: CASSQDRGRVEKLFF

D: TRBD2
size: many
V: TRBV28
J: TRBJ2-3
DNA: TGTGCCAGCAGTTTATTGAGCGGGGGGGCATATACGCAGTATTTT
CDR3: CASSLLSGGAYTQYF

D: .
size: many
V: TRBV5-6
J: TRBJ1-1
DNA: TGTGCCAGCCTAGCGTATATCACGAACACTGAAGCTTTCTTT
CDR3: CASLAYITNTEAFF

D: TRBD1
size: few
V: TRBV6-2/TRBV6-3
J: TRBJ1-1
DNA: TGTGCCAGCAGGGGGGACAGGTACACTGAAGCTTTCTTT
CDR3: CASRGDRYTEAFF

D: .
size: few
V: TRBV19
J: TRBJ2-1
DNA: TGTGCCAGTAGTATAGACAGCAGGAGCTCCTACAATGAGCAGTTCTTC
CDR3: CASSIDSRSSYNEQFF

D: .
size: .
V: TRBV7-9
J: TRBJ2-1
DNA: TGTGCCAGCAGCCCGCGGAGTTACCCCTACAATGAGCAGTTCTTC
CDR3: CASSPRSYPYNEQFF

D: TRBD1
size: many
V: TRBV12-3/TRBV12-4
J: TRBJ2-1
DNA: TGTGCCAGCAGTTGGGACAGGGTCTCCTACAATGAGCAGTTCTTC
CDR3: CASSWDRVSYNEQFF

D: TRBD1
size: .
V: TRBV12-3/TRBV12-4
J: TRBJ1-2
DNA: TGTGCCAGCAAACGACAGGGGGAGTATGGCTACACCTTC
CDR3: CASKRQGEYGYTF

D: TRBD2
size: many
V: TRBV27
J: TRBJ2-7
DNA: TGTGCCAGCGCCCCGGGACTAGAAACCGGCGAGCAGTACTTC
CDR3: CASAPGLETGEQYF

D: .
size: many
V: TRBV20-1
J: TRBJ1-6
DNA: TGCAGTGCTAGAGCGAGGGGGAACCTCTATAATTCACCCCTCCACTTT
CDR3: CSARARGNLYNSPLHF

D: TRBD2
size: .
V: TRBV6-1
J: TRBJ2-2
DNA: TGTGCCAGCAGTTCCCTAGCGGGTCGGGAGCTGTTTTTT
CDR3: CASSSLAGRELFF